These T cell receptor beta chains were read from a single sample in a study of Ad26.COV2.S vaccination and SARS-CoV-2 variants. Assay used: immunoSEQ multiplex PCR; TCRdb lists only in-frame clones, some missing. The profile covers roughly 300,000 clones, with approximately 86% appearing a single time and about 10% taken by the ten largest. Source: peripheral blood, taken in a trial of Ad26.COV2.S vaccine versus placebo. These receptors were taken from a person aged 18 to 65 who received the Ad26.COV2.S COVID-19 vaccine or a placebo. CDR3s include the opening cysteine and the closing phenylalanine or tryptophan. The order of the fields is V gene, clone size, D gene, J gene, CDR3 protein, CDR3 DNA. D genes are given only for firm matches. The listing skips clone size in some rows; elsewhere it reads once, few, many or a size class.

v_gene: TRBV2
abundance: NA
d_gene: NA
j_gene: TRBJ2-2
CDR3aa: CASMGGGWTGELFF
CDR3nt: TGTGCCAGCATGGGGGGCGGCTGGACCGGGGAGCTGTTTTTT

v_gene: TRBV4-2
abundance: NA
d_gene: NA
j_gene: TRBJ2-2
CDR3aa: CASSQDLLQSKNTGELFF
CDR3nt: TGTGCCAGCAGCCAAGATCTCTTGCAGTCGAAAAACACCGGGGAGCTGTTTTTT

v_gene: TRBV10-3
abundance: NA
d_gene: NA
j_gene: TRBJ2-5
CDR3aa: CAISESRQSRETQYF
CDR3nt: TGTGCCATCAGTGAGTCGAGACAATCGAGAGAGACCCAGTACTTC

v_gene: TRBV5-1
abundance: NA
d_gene: NA
j_gene: TRBJ2-2
CDR3aa: CASSFRRQAGELFF
CDR3nt: TGCGCCAGCAGCTTCCGGAGACAGGCCGGGGAGCTGTTTTTT

v_gene: TRBV5-1
abundance: few
d_gene: NA
j_gene: TRBJ2-7
CDR3aa: CASSLGGGRIENEQYF
CDR3nt: TGCGCCAGCAGCTTGGGAGGGGGGAGGATTGAGAACGAGCAGTACTTC

v_gene: TRBV7-2
abundance: once
d_gene: NA
j_gene: TRBJ2-7
CDR3aa: CASSLVFGARHYEQYF
CDR3nt: TGTGCCAGCAGCTTAGTGTTCGGAGCGCGCCACTACGAGCAGTACTTC

v_gene: TRBV18
abundance: NA
d_gene: TRBD1
j_gene: TRBJ1-1
CDR3aa: CASGQGLTTEAFF
CDR3nt: TGTGCCAGCGGACAGGGTTTGACCACTGAAGCTTTCTTT

v_gene: TRBV7-9
abundance: NA
d_gene: NA
j_gene: TRBJ2-1
CDR3aa: CASSLAGRTGKPYNEQFF
CDR3nt: TGTGCCAGCAGCTTAGCAGGCCGAACAGGGAAACCCTACAATGAGCAGTTCTTC

v_gene: TRBV6-5
abundance: NA
d_gene: NA
j_gene: TRBJ1-5
CDR3aa: CASSYSGVYMPQHF
CDR3nt: TGTGCCAGCAGTTACTCAGGCGTTTACATGCCCCAGCATTTT

v_gene: TRBV15
abundance: NA
d_gene: TRBD2
j_gene: TRBJ2-7
CDR3aa: CATSRDLVAGVPQQYF
CDR3nt: TGTGCCACCAGCAGAGATCTGGTAGCGGGAGTCCCCCAGCAGTACTTC

v_gene: TRBV7-2
abundance: NA
d_gene: NA
j_gene: TRBJ2-5
CDR3aa: CASSFQSGWETQYF
CDR3nt: TGTGCCAGCAGCTTCCAAAGCGGGTGGGAGACCCAGTACTTC

v_gene: TRBV28
abundance: NA
d_gene: NA
j_gene: TRBJ1-2
CDR3aa: CASSGVGGYTF
CDR3nt: TGTGCCAGTTCAGGGGTGGGAGGCTACACCTTC

v_gene: TRBV6-5
abundance: NA
d_gene: TRBD1
j_gene: TRBJ2-7
CDR3aa: CASRDTGGNSYEQYF
CDR3nt: TGTGCCAGCAGAGATACAGGGGGCAACTCCTACGAGCAGTACTTC

v_gene: TRBV7-9
abundance: NA
d_gene: NA
j_gene: TRBJ2-3
CDR3aa: CASSSPEARQGSGTDTQYF
CDR3nt: TGTGCCAGCAGCTCACCCGAGGCGAGGCAGGGATCGGGCACAGATACGCAGTATTTT

v_gene: TRBV27
abundance: NA
d_gene: NA
j_gene: TRBJ1-6
CDR3aa: CASSFRENSPLHF
CDR3nt: TGTGCCAGCAGTTTCAGGGAAAATTCACCCCTCCACTTT

v_gene: TRBV5-1
abundance: NA
d_gene: TRBD1
j_gene: TRBJ1-1
CDR3aa: CASSPYRQGMNTEAFF
CDR3nt: TGCGCCAGCAGCCCCTACCGACAGGGGATGAACACTGAAGCTTTCTTT

v_gene: TRBV19
abundance: NA
d_gene: TRBD1
j_gene: TRBJ1-2
CDR3aa: CASSSRGLGIDGYTF
CDR3nt: TGTGCCAGTAGTTCCAGGGGGCTCGGGATTGATGGCTACACCTTC

v_gene: TRBV4-2
abundance: once
d_gene: NA
j_gene: TRBJ2-3
CDR3aa: CASSQDLGAGAQDTQYF
CDR3nt: TGTGCCAGCAGCCAAGATCTGGGGGCGGGGGCCCAAGATACGCAGTATTTT

v_gene: TRBV5-4
abundance: NA
d_gene: TRBD2
j_gene: TRBJ2-5
CDR3aa: CASSLEREGETQYF
CDR3nt: TGTGCCAGCAGCTTGGAGCGGGAGGGGGAGACCCAGTACTTC

v_gene: TRBV7-3
abundance: NA
d_gene: TRBD1
j_gene: TRBJ2-2
CDR3aa: CASSRDRGRTGELFF
CDR3nt: TGTGCCAGCAGCCGGGACAGGGGGCGCACCGGGGAGCTGTTTTTT

v_gene: TRBV7-2
abundance: NA
d_gene: NA
j_gene: TRBJ2-5
CDR3aa: CARSNHPETQYF
CDR3nt: TGTGCCAGGAGCAACCATCCAGAGACCCAGTACTTC

v_gene: TRBV6-4
abundance: once
d_gene: NA
j_gene: TRBJ1-2
CDR3aa: CASSDSGRDRSYTF
CDR3nt: TGTGCCAGCAGTGATTCGGGCAGGGACCGGAGCTACACCTTC

v_gene: TRBV6-5
abundance: NA
d_gene: NA
j_gene: TRBJ1-4
CDR3aa: CASSRRPWEKLFF
CDR3nt: TGTGCCAGCAGCCGAAGGCCTTGGGAAAAACTGTTTTTT

v_gene: TRBV19
abundance: NA
d_gene: NA
j_gene: TRBJ2-5
CDR3aa: CACAETVRETQYF
CDR3nt: TGTGCCTGCGCTGAGACAGTAAGGGAGACCCAGTACTTC

v_gene: TRBV4-3
abundance: NA
d_gene: TRBD1
j_gene: TRBJ2-3
CDR3aa: CASSPRTGRTDTQYF
CDR3nt: TGCGCCAGCAGCCCTAGGACAGGGAGGACAGATACGCAGTATTTT

v_gene: TRBV7-2
abundance: NA
d_gene: NA
j_gene: TRBJ2-7
CDR3aa: CASRRSYEQYF
CDR3nt: TGTGCCAGCAGGAGGTCCTACGAGCAGTACTTC

v_gene: TRBV10-3
abundance: NA
d_gene: NA
j_gene: TRBJ1-1
CDR3aa: CAISDRVGTEAFF
CDR3nt: TGTGCCATCAGTGACAGGGTGGGAACTGAAGCTTTCTTT

v_gene: TRBV19
abundance: NA
d_gene: NA
j_gene: TRBJ1-1
CDR3aa: CASAGTGNTEAFF
CDR3nt: TGTGCCAGCGCCGGGACGGGGAACACTGAAGCTTTCTTT

v_gene: TRBV18
abundance: NA
d_gene: NA
j_gene: TRBJ1-2
CDR3aa: CASSREGVNYGYTF
CDR3nt: TGTGCCAGCTCTCGCGAAGGAGTTAACTATGGCTACACCTTC

v_gene: TRBV19
abundance: NA
d_gene: NA
j_gene: TRBJ2-2
CDR3aa: CASSSQTVNTGELFF
CDR3nt: TGTGCCAGTAGTTCTCAGACTGTGAACACCGGGGAGCTGTTTTTT

v_gene: TRBV10-3
abundance: NA
d_gene: NA
j_gene: TRBJ1-1
CDR3aa: CAISAGGKNTEAFF
CDR3nt: TGTGCCATCAGTGCGGGAGGAAAGAACACTGAAGCTTTCTTT

v_gene: TRBV7-2
abundance: NA
d_gene: NA
j_gene: TRBJ1-1
CDR3aa: CASSLGWDRPGFF
CDR3nt: TGTGCCAGCAGCTTAGGGTGGGACCGGCCCGGTTTCTTT

v_gene: TRBV4-3
abundance: NA
d_gene: NA
j_gene: TRBJ1-1
CDR3aa: CASSPTGRRVARAMNTEAFF
CDR3nt: TGCGCCAGCAGCCCAACCGGACGTAGGGTGGCCAGGGCTATGAACACTGAAGCTTTCTTT

v_gene: TRBV28
abundance: NA
d_gene: NA
j_gene: TRBJ2-7
CDR3aa: CASTSTGPEEYEQYF
CDR3nt: TGTGCCAGCACTTCTACGGGGCCCGAAGAATACGAGCAGTACTTC

v_gene: TRBV4-1
abundance: NA
d_gene: NA
j_gene: TRBJ1-1
CDR3aa: CASSQVGQSGEAFF
CDR3nt: TGCGCCAGCAGCCAAGTCGGACAATCCGGGGAGGCTTTCTTT

v_gene: TRBV21-1
abundance: NA
d_gene: NA
j_gene: TRBJ2-7
CDR3aa: CASSLWGREKYF
CDR3nt: TGTGCCAGCAGCCTTTGGGGGAGGGAGAAGTACTTC

v_gene: TRBV11-3
abundance: NA
d_gene: NA
j_gene: TRBJ2-1
CDR3aa: CASSLGASIGHEQFF
CDR3nt: TGTGCCAGCAGCTTAGGGGCTAGCATCGGCCATGAGCAGTTCTTC

v_gene: TRBV24-1
abundance: NA
d_gene: TRBD2
j_gene: TRBJ2-1
CDR3aa: CATRSSGLYNEQFF
CDR3nt: TGTGCCACCCGGTCTAGCGGGTTATACAATGAGCAGTTCTTC

v_gene: TRBV5-1
abundance: few
d_gene: TRBD1
j_gene: TRBJ1-1
CDR3aa: CASTGQGAPEAFF
CDR3nt: TGCGCCAGCACCGGACAGGGGGCCCCTGAAGCTTTCTTT

v_gene: TRBV4-2
abundance: NA
d_gene: TRBD2
j_gene: TRBJ2-5
CDR3aa: CASSQDPGGQETQYF
CDR3nt: TGTGCCAGCAGCCAAGACCCGGGGGGGCAAGAGACCCAGTACTTC

v_gene: TRBV12-3/TRBV12-4
abundance: NA
d_gene: NA
j_gene: TRBJ2-2
CDR3aa: CASSSTGRELFF
CDR3nt: TGTGCCAGCAGTTCCACAGGGCGGGAGCTGTTTTTT

v_gene: TRBV3-1/TRBV3-2
abundance: few
d_gene: TRBD2
j_gene: TRBJ2-7
CDR3aa: CASSQTSLTYEQYF
CDR3nt: TGTGCCAGCAGCCAGACTAGCTTAACCTACGAGCAGTACTTC

v_gene: TRBV5-1
abundance: NA
d_gene: NA
j_gene: TRBJ1-1
CDR3aa: CASSRTDTNTEAFF
CDR3nt: TGCGCCAGCAGCCGGACCGACACGAACACTGAAGCTTTCTTT

v_gene: TRBV4-3
abundance: NA
d_gene: NA
j_gene: TRBJ1-4
CDR3aa: CASSQYRVDEKLFF
CDR3nt: TGCGCCAGCAGCCAATACAGGGTGGATGAAAAACTGTTTTTT

v_gene: TRBV7-9
abundance: NA
d_gene: TRBD1
j_gene: TRBJ1-4
CDR3aa: CASSGDRGGVDEKLFF
CDR3nt: TGTGCCAGCAGCGGGGACAGGGGAGGGGTAGATGAAAAACTGTTTTTT

v_gene: TRBV30
abundance: once
d_gene: TRBD1
j_gene: TRBJ1-5
CDR3aa: CAWSSDRGYSNQPQHF
CDR3nt: TGTGCCTGGAGTTCCGACAGGGGATATAGCAATCAGCCCCAGCATTTT

v_gene: TRBV6-2/TRBV6-3
abundance: NA
d_gene: NA
j_gene: TRBJ1-5
CDR3aa: CASSHPGQPQHF
CDR3nt: TGTGCCAGCAGTCACCCAGGCCAGCCCCAGCATTTT

v_gene: TRBV12-3/TRBV12-4
abundance: once
d_gene: NA
j_gene: TRBJ2-1
CDR3aa: CASSPGGAGEQFF
CDR3nt: TGTGCCAGCAGCCCCGGTGGGGCGGGAGAGCAGTTCTTC

v_gene: TRBV6-5
abundance: NA
d_gene: TRBD1
j_gene: TRBJ2-7
CDR3aa: CASTGPGGRGEQYF
CDR3nt: TGTGCCAGCACGGGGCCAGGGGGTAGGGGCGAGCAGTACTTC

v_gene: TRBV3-1/TRBV3-2
abundance: once
d_gene: NA
j_gene: TRBJ1-6
CDR3aa: CASSQEGGHSPLHF
CDR3nt: TGTGCCAGCAGCCAAGAGGGGGGTCATTCACCCCTCCACTTT

v_gene: TRBV5-1
abundance: NA
d_gene: NA
j_gene: TRBJ2-7
CDR3aa: CASSPGDSYEQYF
CDR3nt: TGCGCCAGCAGCCCGGGGGACTCCTACGAGCAGTACTTC

v_gene: TRBV7-2
abundance: NA
d_gene: NA
j_gene: TRBJ2-7
CDR3aa: CASSPWGGPGTILGEEQYF
CDR3nt: TGTGCCAGCAGCCCCTGGGGAGGTCCAGGGACCATCCTGGGGGAAGAGCAGTACTTC

v_gene: TRBV7-2
abundance: NA
d_gene: NA
j_gene: TRBJ2-6
CDR3aa: CASSLFQGSGANVLTF
CDR3nt: TGTGCCAGCAGTTTGTTCCAGGGCTCTGGGGCCAACGTCCTGACTTTC

v_gene: TRBV21-1
abundance: NA
d_gene: NA
j_gene: TRBJ2-7
CDR3aa: CASSRGNYEQYF
CDR3nt: TGTGCCAGCAGCCGGGGGAACTACGAGCAGTACTTC

v_gene: TRBV6-5
abundance: NA
d_gene: NA
j_gene: TRBJ2-2
CDR3aa: CAIVRITGELFF
CDR3nt: TGTGCCATCGTTAGGATCACCGGGGAGCTGTTTTTT

v_gene: TRBV10-3
abundance: NA
d_gene: TRBD1
j_gene: TRBJ2-7
CDR3aa: CAISSLTGGGYEQYF
CDR3nt: TGTGCCATCAGTTCCCTGACAGGGGGCGGGTACGAGCAGTACTTC

v_gene: TRBV10-1
abundance: NA
d_gene: NA
j_gene: TRBJ2-3
CDR3aa: CASSDSSDTQYF
CDR3nt: TGCGCCAGCAGTGACAGTTCAGATACGCAGTATTTT

v_gene: TRBV7-9
abundance: NA
d_gene: TRBD1
j_gene: TRBJ2-7
CDR3aa: CASSPRDRGPANGYEQYF
CDR3nt: TGTGCCAGCAGCCCGCGGGACAGGGGCCCCGCCAATGGCTACGAGCAGTACTTC